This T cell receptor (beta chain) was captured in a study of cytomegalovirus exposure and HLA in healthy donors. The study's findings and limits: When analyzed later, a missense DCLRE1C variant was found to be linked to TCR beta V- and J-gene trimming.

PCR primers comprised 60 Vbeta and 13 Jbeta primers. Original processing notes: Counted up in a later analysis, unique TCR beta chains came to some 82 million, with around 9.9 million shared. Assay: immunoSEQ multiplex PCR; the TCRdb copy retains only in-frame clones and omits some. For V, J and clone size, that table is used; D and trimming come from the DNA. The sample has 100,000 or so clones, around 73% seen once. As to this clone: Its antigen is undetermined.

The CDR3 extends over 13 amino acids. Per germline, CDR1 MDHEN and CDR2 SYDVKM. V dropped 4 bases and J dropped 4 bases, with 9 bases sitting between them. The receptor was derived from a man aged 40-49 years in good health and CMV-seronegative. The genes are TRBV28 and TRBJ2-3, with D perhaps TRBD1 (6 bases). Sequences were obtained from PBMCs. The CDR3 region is CASSSRGPDTQYF. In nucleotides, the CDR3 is TGTGCCAGCAGTTCCAGGGGACCAGATACGCAGTATTTT.